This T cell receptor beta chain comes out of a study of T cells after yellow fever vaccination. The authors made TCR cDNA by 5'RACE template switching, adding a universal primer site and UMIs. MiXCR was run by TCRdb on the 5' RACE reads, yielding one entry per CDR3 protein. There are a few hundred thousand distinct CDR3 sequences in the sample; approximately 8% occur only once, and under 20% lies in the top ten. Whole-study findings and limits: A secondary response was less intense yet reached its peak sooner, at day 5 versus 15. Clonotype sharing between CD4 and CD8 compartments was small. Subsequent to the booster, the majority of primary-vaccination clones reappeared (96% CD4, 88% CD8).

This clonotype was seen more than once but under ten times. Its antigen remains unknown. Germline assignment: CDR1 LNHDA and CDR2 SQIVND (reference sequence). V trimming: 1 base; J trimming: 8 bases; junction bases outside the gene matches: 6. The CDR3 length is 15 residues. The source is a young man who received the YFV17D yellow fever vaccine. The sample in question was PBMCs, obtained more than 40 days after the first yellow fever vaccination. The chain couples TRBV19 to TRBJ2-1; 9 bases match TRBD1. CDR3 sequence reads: CASSIAGQGWDEQFF. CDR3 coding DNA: TGTGCCAGTAGTATAGCGGGACAGGGTTGGGATGAGCAGTTCTTC.